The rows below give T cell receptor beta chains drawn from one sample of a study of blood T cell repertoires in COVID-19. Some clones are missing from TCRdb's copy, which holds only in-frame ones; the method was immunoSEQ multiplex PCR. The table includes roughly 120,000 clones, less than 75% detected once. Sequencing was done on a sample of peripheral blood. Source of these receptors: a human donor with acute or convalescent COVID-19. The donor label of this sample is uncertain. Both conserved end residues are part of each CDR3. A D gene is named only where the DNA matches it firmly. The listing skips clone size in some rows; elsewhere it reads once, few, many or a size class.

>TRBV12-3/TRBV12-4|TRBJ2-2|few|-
CAARSGSGELFF
TGTGCCGCAAGAAGCGGTTCTGGGGAGCTGTTTTTT
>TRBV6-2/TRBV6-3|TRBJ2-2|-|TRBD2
CASSYRLSRLAGTGELFF
TGTGCCAGCAGTTACCGTCTGTCTAGACTAGCGGGCACCGGGGAGCTGTTTTTT
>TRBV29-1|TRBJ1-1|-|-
CSVEFTAEAFF
TGCAGCGTTGAATTTACAGCTGAAGCTTTCTTT
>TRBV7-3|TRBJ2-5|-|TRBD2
CASSLAGGVETQYF
TGTGCCAGCAGCTTAGCGGGGGGCGTTGAGACCCAGTACTTC
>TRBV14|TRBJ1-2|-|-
CASSQVASGGYTF
TGTGCCAGCAGCCAAGTCGCCTCGGGTGGCTACACCTTC
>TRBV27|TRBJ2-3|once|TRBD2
CASRRTSGGAGDTQYF
TGTGCCAGCAGAAGGACTAGCGGGGGGGCAGGAGATACGCAGTATTTT
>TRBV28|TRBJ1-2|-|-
CASSLLTAYGYTF
TGTGCCAGCAGTTTATTAACAGCCTATGGCTACACCTTC
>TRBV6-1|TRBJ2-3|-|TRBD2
CASSEAAGGRDTQYF
TGTGCCAGCAGTGAAGCCGCGGGGGGCAGAGATACGCAGTATTTT
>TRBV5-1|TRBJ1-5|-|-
CASSLDRYQPQHF
TGCGCCAGCAGCTTGGACAGGTATCAGCCCCAGCATTTT
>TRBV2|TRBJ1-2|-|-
CASTGGPFTYGYTF
TGTGCCAGCACCGGGGGGCCATTTACCTATGGCTACACCTTC
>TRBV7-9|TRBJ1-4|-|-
CASSLEARGTNEKLFF
TGTGCCAGCAGCTTAGAGGCGCGGGGCACAAATGAAAAACTGTTTTTT
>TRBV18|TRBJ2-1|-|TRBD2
CASSPGRGGRNEQFF
TGTGCCAGCTCACCAGGACGGGGGGGCCGCAATGAGCAGTTCTTC
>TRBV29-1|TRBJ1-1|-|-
CSVEDLPGNTEAFF
TGCAGCGTTGAAGATCTTCCGGGGAACACTGAAGCTTTCTTT
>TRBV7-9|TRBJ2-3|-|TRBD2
CASSPELAGVVDTQYF
TGTGCCAGCAGTCCTGAACTAGCGGGAGTCGTAGATACGCAGTATTTT
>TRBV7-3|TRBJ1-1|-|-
CATKLVDGSTEAFF
TGTGCCACCAAACTCGTGGACGGGAGCACTGAAGCTTTCTTT
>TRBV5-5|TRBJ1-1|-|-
CASRFYLGVSMNTEAFF
TGTGCCAGCCGATTTTATTTGGGAGTGTCCATGAACACTGAAGCTTTCTTT
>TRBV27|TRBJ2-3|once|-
CASSLSSSSTDTQYF
TGTGCCAGCAGTTTATCGAGTTCTAGCACAGATACGCAGTATTTT
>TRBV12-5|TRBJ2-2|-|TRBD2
CASGLVRGFLSGETNTGELFF
TGTGCTAGTGGTTTGGTACGGGGATTCCTAAGCGGGGAGACGAACACCGGGGAGCTGTTTTTT
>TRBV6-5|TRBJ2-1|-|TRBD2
CASTLAGGQRDEQFF
TGTGCCAGCACTCTAGCGGGGGGGCAGAGGGATGAGCAGTTCTTC
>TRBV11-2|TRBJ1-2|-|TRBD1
CASSSNPTGGSIFYGYTF
TGTGCCAGCAGCTCGAACCCAACAGGGGGGTCGATTTTCTATGGCTACACCTTC
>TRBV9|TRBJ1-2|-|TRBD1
CASSVGTGNYGYTF
TGTGCCAGCAGCGTGGGGACAGGGAACTATGGCTACACCTTC
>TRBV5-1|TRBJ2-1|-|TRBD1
CASSPGQGRYNEQFF
TGCGCCAGCAGCCCGGGACAGGGCCGCTACAATGAGCAGTTCTTC
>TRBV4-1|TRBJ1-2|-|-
CASSQETGQGYYGYTF
TGCGCCAGCAGCCAGGAAACAGGGCAGGGTTACTATGGCTACACCTTC
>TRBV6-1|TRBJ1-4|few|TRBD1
CASSDGTANEKLFF
TGTGCCAGCAGTGACGGGACAGCTAATGAAAAACTGTTTTTT
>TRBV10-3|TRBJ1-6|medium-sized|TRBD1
CAIRDRGNSPLHF
TGTGCCATCCGGGACAGGGGTAATTCACCCCTCCACTTT
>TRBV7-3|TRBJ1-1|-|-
CASSLQGNTEAFF
TGTGCCAGCAGCCTACAGGGGAACACTGAAGCTTTCTTT
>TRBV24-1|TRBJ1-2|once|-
CATSDSGLGYTF
TGTGCCACCAGTGATTCCGGTCTTGGCTACACCTTC
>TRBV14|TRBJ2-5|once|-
CASSTGLITETQYF
TGTGCCAGCAGCACAGGGTTGATTACAGAGACCCAGTACTTC
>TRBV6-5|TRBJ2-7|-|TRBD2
CASSGAGVIYEQYF
TGTGCCAGCAGCGGAGCGGGGGTGATCTACGAGCAGTACTTC
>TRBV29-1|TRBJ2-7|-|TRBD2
CSVHSGGSTEQYF
TGCAGCGTTCACTCCGGGGGGAGTACCGAGCAGTACTTC
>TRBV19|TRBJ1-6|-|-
CASSQKQGPSPLHF
TGTGCCAGTAGTCAAAAACAGGGTCCATCACCCCTCCACTTT
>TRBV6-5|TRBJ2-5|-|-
CASSYSLASVQETQYF
TGTGCCAGCAGTTACTCCCTAGCGTCGGTACAAGAGACCCAGTACTTC
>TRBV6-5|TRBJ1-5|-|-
CASSKLGGGNQPQHF
TGTGCCAGCAGTAAACTGGGGGGTGGCAATCAGCCCCAGCATTTT